This T cell receptor beta chain came from a study of spatial heterogeneity in lung cancer (dated by TCRdb to between 2019 and 2020). Background for the entire study: Beta-chain transcripts were consistently detected in greater numbers than alpha-chain transcripts, which likely reflects a higher abundance of beta-chain transcripts. Nonsynonymous mutation counts, determined by whole-exome sequencing of tumor tissue, were related to TCR repertoire features. In the raw uncorrected reads, each unique combination of TCR and UMI appeared more than ten times on average. TCR alpha and beta repertoires were quantitatively compared across multiple tumor regions, matched nontumor lung and blood in non-small cell lung cancer. A strong correlation was found between TCR transcript counts in tumor regions and a T cell transcriptional module score from matched bulk RNA-seq. At surgery, both alpha and beta chains were TCR-sequenced in 220 tumor regions, fewer than 85 matched nontumor lung samples and a few dozen PBMC samples. Beyond this particular receptor, the publication reports: Counts of ubiquitous and regional expanded TCRs correlated with counts of ubiquitous and regional nonsynonymous mutations, respectively. The number of expanded intratumoral alpha and beta TCRs correlated with the tumor nonsynonymous mutation count. Additional single-cell paired TCR alpha and beta sequencing was considered necessary to confirm, at a functional level, the hypothesis that regional TCRs recognize regional mutations. Estimated TCR-seq coverage of tumor T cells was only 7% to 8.5% for alpha chains and about 13% for beta chains.

The library came from 5' RACE. Sequencer: NextSeq 500. The TCR library protocol attached a unique molecular identifier to each TCR cDNA molecule to allow correction of PCR and sequencing errors. The paper's processing steps were these. Decombinator tools were used for TCR identification, UMI-based error correction and CDR3 extraction. TCRs above a frequency of 2 per 1,000, corresponding to the top 1% of the tumor frequency distribution, were defined as expanded. Expanded tumor TCRs were classed as regional if statistically deemed absent (corrected P<0.05) from at least one tumor region, otherwise ubiquitous. Each repertoire was subsampled 100 times to 5,000 TCRs, after which Renyi diversity was computed with the R vegan package. CDR3 similarity networks were constructed using string-kernel similarity of amino acid triplets, with links drawn between CDR3s whose pairwise similarity was above 0.82. The public reads were quality trimmed at Q25 with fastp and then assembled into clones with MiXCR by TCRdb, keeping productive beta chains. Identical CDR3 protein sequences are pooled into one entry, listed with their most common genes and DNA. Clone size and V and J calls follow TCRdb, not the original study. The sample yields roughly 20,000 distinct CDR3 sequences; over 2.5% were counted once. Of the sample, roughly 7.5% is held by the ten largest clones.

This clonotype came up many times. Its target antigen remains unknown. Per-base quality was not reported, and no clone a single base away is much larger than it. The time point tag for this specimen amounts to: sample taken at primary tumor resection. Donors were 72 patients with early-stage, untreated non-small cell lung cancer from the lung TRACERx cohort. Whole RNA extracted from tumor and nontumor lung tissue, or from cryopreserved PBMC samples, was used for TCR sequencing without cell sorting. Patients were selected for TCR sequencing only if sufficient RNA was available from at least two tumor regions. Tumor and adjacent nontumor lung specimens were reviewed by a lung pathologist before selection. Sequences SQVTM (CDR1) and ANQGSEA (CDR2) are obtained from the germline V gene. Between the V and J ends, shortened by 4 bases and 4 bases respectively, the junction contains 10 bases. The CDR3 measures 13 amino acids from cysteine to phenylalanine. The read is trimmed to its CDR3 DNA, 39 bases read in frame from base 1.

This clonotype was obtained from a male donor with early-stage non-small cell lung cancer. Sample: lung tumor tissue, taken at surgery. This sequence uses TRBV29-1 and TRBJ2-2, with TRBD1 perhaps the D gene, on 5 matching bases. The CDR3 reads as follows: CSVGRDSTGELFF. The DNA is as follows: TGCAGCGTTGGCAGGGATTCCACCGGGGAGCTGTTTTTT.